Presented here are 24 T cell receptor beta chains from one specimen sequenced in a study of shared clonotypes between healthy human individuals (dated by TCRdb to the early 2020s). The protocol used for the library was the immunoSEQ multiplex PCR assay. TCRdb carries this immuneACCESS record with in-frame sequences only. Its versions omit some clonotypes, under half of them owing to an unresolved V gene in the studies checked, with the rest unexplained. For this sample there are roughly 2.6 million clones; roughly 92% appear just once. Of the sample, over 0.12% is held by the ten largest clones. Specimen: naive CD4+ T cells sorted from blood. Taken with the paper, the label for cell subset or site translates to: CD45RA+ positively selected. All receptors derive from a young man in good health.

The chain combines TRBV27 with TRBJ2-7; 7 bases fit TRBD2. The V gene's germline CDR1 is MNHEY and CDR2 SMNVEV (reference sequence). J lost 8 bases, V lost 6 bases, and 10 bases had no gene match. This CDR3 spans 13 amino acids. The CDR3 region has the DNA TGTGCCAGCAGCTATAGCGGGCATACGAAGCAGTACTTC. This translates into CASSYSGHTKQYF.

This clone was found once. The CDR3 DNA follows: TGCAGCGTGGTAATCACAGGGAACACTGAAGCTTTCTTT. Residues: CSVVITGNTEAFF. The rearrangement joins TRBV29-1 to TRBJ1-1; tentatively, D is TRBD1 (5 bases). There are 13 residues in the CDR3. The V end lost 6 bases, the J end lost 1 base, and 12 bases lay between the germline ends. CDR1 is SQVTM, CDR2 ANQGSEA, per germline.

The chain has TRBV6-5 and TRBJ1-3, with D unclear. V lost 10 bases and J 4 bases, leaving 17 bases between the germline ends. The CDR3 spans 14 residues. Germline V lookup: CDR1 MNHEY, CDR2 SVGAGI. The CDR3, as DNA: TGTGCCACCGTGACACCCCATGAGGGAAACACCATATATTTT. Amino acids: CATVTPHEGNTIYF.

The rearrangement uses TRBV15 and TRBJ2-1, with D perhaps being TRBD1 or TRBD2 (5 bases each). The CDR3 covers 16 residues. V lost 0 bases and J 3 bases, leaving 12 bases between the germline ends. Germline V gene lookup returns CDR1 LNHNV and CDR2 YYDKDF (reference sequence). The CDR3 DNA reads TGTGCCACCAGCAGAGACATCGGGACCATCTACAATGAGCAGTTCTTC. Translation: CATSRDIGTIYNEQFF.

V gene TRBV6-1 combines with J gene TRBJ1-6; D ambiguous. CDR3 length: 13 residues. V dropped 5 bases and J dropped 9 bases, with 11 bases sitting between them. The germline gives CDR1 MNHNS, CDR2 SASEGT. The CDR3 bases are TGTGCCAGCAGTAACTCAGGAATTTCACCCCTCCACTTT. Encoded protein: CASSNSGISPLHF.

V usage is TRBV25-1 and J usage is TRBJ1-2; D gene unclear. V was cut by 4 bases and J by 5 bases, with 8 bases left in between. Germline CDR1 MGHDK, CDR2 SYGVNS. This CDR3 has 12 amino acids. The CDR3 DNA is TGTGCCAGCAGTGGGCAAGTTTATGGCTACACCTTC. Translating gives CASSGQVYGYTF.

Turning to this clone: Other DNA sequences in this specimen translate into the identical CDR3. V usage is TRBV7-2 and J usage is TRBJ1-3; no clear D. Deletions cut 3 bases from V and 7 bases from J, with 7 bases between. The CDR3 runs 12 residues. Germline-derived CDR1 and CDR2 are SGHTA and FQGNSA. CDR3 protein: CASSLGGNTIYF. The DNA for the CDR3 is TGTGCCAGCAGCTTGGGCGGGAACACCATATATTTT.

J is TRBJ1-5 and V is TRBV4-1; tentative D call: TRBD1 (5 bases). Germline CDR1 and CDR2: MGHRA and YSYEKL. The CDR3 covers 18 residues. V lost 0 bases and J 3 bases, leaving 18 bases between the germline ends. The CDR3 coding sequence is TGCGCCAGCAGCCAAGATCGCAGGGATAGGGGAATCAATCAGCCCCAGCATTTT. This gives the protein CASSQDRRDRGINQPQHF.

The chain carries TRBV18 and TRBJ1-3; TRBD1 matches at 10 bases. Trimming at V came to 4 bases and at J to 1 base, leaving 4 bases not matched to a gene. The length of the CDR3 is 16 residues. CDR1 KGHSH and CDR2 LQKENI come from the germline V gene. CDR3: CASSREGQGSGNTIYF. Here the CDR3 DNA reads TGTGCCAGCTCACGTGAGGGACAGGGGTCTGGAAACACCATATATTTT.

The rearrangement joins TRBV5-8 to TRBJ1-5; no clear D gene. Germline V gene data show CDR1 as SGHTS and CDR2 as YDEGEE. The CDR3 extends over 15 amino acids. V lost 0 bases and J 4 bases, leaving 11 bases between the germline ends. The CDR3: CASSLVLGGNQPQHF. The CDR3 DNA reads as TGTGCCAGCAGCTTGGTTCTTGGCGGGAATCAGCCCCAGCATTTT.

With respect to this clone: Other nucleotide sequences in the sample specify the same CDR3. CDR3 in amino acids: CASSLDGFYEQYF. CDR3 nucleotides: TGCGCCAGCAGCCTGGACGGATTCTACGAGCAGTACTTC. V gene TRBV5-1 combines with J gene TRBJ2-7; no definite D call. V dropped 4 bases and J dropped 3 bases, with 11 bases sitting between them. Germline assignment: CDR1 SGHRS and CDR2 YFSETQ. The CDR3 is made up of 13 amino acids. Complete variable domain (other parts from reference TRBV5-1 and TRBJ2-7): KAGVTQTPRYLIKTRGQQVTLSCSPISGHRSVSWYQQTPGQGLQFLFEYFSETQRNKGNFPGRFSGRQFSNSRSEMNVSTLELGDSALYLCASSLDGFYEQYFGPGTRLTVT.

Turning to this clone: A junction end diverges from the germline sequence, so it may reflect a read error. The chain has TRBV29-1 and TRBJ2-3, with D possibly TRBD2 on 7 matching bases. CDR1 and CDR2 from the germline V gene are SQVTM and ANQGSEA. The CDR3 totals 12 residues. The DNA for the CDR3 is TGCAGCGTGGAAGGGGGGGGAATTACGCAGTATTTT. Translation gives CSVEGGGITQYF.

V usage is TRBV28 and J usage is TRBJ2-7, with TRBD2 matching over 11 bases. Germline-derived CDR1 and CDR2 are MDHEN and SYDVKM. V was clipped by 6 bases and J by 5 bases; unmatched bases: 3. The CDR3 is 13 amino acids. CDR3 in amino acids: CASSTSGGNEQYF. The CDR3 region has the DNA TGTGCCAGCAGCACTAGCGGGGGAAACGAGCAGTACTTC.

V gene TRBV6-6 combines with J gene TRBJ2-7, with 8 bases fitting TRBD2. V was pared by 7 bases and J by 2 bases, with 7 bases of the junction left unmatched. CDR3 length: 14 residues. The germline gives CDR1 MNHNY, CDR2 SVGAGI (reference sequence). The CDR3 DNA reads TGTGCCAGCATCGACGGGGGGGCCGCCTACGAGCAGTACTTC. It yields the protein CASIDGGAAYEQYF.

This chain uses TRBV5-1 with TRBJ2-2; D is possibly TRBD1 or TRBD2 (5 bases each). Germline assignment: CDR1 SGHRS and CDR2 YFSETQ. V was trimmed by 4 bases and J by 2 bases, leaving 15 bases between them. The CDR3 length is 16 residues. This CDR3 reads CASSQSGGVNTGELFF. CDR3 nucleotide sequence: TGCGCCAGCAGCCAGTCTGGGGGAGTAAACACCGGGGAGCTGTTTTTT.

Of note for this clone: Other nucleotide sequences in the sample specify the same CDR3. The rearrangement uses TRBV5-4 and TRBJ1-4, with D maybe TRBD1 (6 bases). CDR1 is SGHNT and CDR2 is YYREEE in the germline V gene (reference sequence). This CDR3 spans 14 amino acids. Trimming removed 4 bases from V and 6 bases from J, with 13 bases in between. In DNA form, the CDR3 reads TGTGCCAGCAGCCTCCGGGGGGCTGATGAAAAACTGTTTTTT. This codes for CASSLRGADEKLFF.

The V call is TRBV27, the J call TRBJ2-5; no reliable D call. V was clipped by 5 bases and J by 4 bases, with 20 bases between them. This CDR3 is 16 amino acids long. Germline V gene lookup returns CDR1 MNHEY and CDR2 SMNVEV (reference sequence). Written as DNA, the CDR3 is TGTGCCAGCAGTCCTAAGGCGGACCCTCGAAGAGAGACCCAGTACTTC. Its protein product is CASSPKADPRRETQYF.

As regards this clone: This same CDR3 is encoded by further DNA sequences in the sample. The DNA of the CDR3 is TGTGCCAGCAGCTTAGAAGGGAGGGGCGAGCAGTACTTC. Protein product: CASSLEGRGEQYF. The rearrangement joins TRBV7-9 to TRBJ2-7; TRBD2 agrees at 7 bases. The CDR3 totals 13 residues. Germline assignment: CDR1 SEHNR and CDR2 FQNEAQ (reference sequence). V dropped 1 base and J dropped 6; count of bases not matched to a gene: 3.

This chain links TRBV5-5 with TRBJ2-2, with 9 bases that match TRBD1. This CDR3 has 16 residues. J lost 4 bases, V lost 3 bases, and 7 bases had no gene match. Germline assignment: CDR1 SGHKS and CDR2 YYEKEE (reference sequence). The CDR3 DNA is TGTGCCAGCAGCTCGGACAGGGGCTTGGTCACCGGGGAGCTGTTTTTT. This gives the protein CASSSDRGLVTGELFF.

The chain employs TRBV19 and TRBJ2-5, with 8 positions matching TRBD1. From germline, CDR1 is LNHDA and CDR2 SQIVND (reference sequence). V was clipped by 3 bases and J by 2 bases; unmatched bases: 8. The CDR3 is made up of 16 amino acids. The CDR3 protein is CASSIGQGAKQETQYF. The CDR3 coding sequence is TGTGCCAGTAGTATCGGTCAGGGGGCGAAACAAGAGACCCAGTACTTC. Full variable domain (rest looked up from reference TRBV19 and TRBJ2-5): DGGITQSPKYLFRKEGQNVTLSCEQNLNHDAMYWYRQDPGQGLRLIYYSQIVNDFQKGDIAEGYSVSREKKESFPLTVTSAQKNPTAFYLCASSIGQGAKQETQYFGPGTRLLVL.

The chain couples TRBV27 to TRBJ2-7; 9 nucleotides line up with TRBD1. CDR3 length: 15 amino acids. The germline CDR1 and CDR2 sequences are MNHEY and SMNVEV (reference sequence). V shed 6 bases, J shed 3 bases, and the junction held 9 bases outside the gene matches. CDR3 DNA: TGTGCCAGCAGCTCACGGACAGGGGCTAACTACGAGCAGTACTTC. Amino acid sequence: CASSSRTGANYEQYF.

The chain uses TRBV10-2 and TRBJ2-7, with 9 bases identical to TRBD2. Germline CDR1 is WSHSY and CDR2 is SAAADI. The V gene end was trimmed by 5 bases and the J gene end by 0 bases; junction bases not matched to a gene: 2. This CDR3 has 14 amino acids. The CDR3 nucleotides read TGCGCCAGCAGTAGCGGGGGGCGCTCCTACGAGCAGTACTTC. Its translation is CASSSGGRSYEQYF.

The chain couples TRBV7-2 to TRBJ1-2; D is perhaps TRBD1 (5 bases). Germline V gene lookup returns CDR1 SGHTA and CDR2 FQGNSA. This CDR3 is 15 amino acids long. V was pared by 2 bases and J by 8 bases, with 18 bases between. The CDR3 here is CASSLNGVIAGGYTF. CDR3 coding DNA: TGTGCCAGCAGCTTAAATGGCGTGATTGCAGGGGGCTACACCTTC.

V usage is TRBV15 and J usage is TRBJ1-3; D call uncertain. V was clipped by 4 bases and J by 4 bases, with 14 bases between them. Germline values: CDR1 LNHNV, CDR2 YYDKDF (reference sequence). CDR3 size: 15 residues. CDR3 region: CATSISGYGGNTIYF. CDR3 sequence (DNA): TGTGCCACCAGCATCAGTGGATACGGAGGAAACACCATATATTTT.